The text below deals with one T cell receptor beta chain. Its matching antigen is unknown. CDR1 is MDHEN and CDR2 is SYDVKM in the germline V gene. The CDR3 runs 13 residues. V lost 2 bases, J lost 7 bases, and 12 bases lay in between. This sample was taken from a study of T cell repertoires in cytomegalovirus infection. TCRdb called the reads again in MiXCR, with one record for every CDR3 protein. Of hundreds of thousands of distinct CDR3 sequences in the sample, approximately 24% were seen once. General study findings and limits: Within the response measured ex vivo, HLA-C-restricted CMV-specific TCR beta clonotypes were dominant.

The TCR was taken from a human donor in good health (CMV status not recorded). Some clones in this sample may be carry-over from other donors' samples. This chain links TRBV28 with TRBJ2-7; D unclear. The source material was CD8+ T cells from PBMCs. The CDR3 region is CASSLARLKEQYV. CDR3 nucleotide sequence: TGTGCCAGCAGTTTAGCCCGTTTGAAGGAGCAGTACGTC.